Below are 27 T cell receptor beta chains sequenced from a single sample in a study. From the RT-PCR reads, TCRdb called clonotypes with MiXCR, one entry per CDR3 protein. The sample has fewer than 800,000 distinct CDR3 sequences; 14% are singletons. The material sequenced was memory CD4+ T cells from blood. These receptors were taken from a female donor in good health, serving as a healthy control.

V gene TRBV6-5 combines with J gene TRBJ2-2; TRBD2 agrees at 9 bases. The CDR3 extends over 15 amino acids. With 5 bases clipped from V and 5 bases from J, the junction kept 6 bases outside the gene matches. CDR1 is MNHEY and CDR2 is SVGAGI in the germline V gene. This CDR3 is CASSIAGVKTGELFF. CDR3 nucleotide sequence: TGTGCCAGCAGTATAGCGGGAGTAAAGACCGGGGAGCTGTTTTTT.

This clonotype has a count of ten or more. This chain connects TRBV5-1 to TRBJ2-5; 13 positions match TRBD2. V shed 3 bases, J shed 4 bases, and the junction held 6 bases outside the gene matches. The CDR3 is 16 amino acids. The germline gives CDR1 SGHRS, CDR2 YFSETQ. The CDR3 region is CASSSRTSGGVETQYF. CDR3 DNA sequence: TGCGCCAGCAGCTCCCGGACTAGCGGGGGTGTAGAGACCCAGTACTTC.

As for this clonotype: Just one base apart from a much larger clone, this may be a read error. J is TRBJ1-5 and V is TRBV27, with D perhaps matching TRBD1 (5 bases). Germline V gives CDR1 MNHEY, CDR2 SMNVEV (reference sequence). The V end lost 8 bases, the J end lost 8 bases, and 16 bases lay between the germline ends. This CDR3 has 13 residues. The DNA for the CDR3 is TGTGCCAGCCGGGAGGGGCTTCTAAAGCCCCAGCATTTT. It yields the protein CASREGLLKPQHF.

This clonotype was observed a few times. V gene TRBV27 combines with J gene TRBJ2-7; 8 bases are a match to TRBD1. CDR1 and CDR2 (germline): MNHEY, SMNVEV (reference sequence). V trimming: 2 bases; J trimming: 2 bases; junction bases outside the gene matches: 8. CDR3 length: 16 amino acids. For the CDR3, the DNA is TGTGCCAGCAGTTTACATCAAGGGACAGGCACCTACGAGCAGTACTTC. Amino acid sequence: CASSLHQGTGTYEQYF.

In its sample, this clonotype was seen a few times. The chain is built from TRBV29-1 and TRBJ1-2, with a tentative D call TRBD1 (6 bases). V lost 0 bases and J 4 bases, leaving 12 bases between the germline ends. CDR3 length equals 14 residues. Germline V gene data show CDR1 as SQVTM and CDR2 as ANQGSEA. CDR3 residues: CSVEEGALGYGYTF. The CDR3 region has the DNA TGCAGCGTTGAAGAGGGGGCGCTAGGCTATGGCTACACCTTC.

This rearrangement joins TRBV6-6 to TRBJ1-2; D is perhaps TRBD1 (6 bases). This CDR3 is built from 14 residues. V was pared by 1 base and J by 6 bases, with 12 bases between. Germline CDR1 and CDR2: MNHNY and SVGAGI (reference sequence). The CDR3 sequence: CASSYLGQAHGYTF. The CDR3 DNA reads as TGTGCCAGCAGTTACTTGGGACAAGCCCATGGCTACACCTTC.

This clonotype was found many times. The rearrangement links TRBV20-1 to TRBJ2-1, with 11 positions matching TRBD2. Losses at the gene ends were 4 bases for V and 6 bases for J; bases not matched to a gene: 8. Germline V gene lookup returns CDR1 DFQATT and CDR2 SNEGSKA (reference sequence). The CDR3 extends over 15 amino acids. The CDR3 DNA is TGCAGTGCTACGCCTCCTAGCGGGAGGCGCAATGAGCAGTTCTTC. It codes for CSATPPSGRRNEQFF.

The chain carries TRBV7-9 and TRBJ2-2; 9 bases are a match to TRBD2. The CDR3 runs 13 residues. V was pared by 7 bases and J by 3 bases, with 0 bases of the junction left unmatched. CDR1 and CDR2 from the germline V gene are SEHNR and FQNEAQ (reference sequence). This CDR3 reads CASIAGDTGELFF. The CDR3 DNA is TGTGCCAGCATAGCGGGAGACACCGGGGAGCTGTTTTTT.

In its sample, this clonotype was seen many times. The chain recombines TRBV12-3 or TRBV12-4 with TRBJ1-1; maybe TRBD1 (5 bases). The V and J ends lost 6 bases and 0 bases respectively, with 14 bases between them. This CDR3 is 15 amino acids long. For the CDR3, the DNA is TGTGCCAGCAGCCCCGCAGGGACCATGAACACTGAAGCTTTCTTT. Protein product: CASSPAGTMNTEAFF.

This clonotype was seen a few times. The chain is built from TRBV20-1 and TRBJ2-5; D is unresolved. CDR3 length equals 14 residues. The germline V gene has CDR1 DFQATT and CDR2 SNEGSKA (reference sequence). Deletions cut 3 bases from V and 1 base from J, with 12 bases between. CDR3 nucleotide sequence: TGCAGTGCTAGGAGCCGCTCCGGCCAAGAGACCCAGTACTTC. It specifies CSARSRSGQETQYF.

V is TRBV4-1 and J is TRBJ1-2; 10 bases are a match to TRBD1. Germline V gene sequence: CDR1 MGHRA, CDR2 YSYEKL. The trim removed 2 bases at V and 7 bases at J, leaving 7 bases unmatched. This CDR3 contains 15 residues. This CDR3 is CASSQNPTGGFGYTF. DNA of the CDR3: TGCGCCAGCAGCCAAAACCCGACAGGGGGCTTTGGCTACACCTTC.

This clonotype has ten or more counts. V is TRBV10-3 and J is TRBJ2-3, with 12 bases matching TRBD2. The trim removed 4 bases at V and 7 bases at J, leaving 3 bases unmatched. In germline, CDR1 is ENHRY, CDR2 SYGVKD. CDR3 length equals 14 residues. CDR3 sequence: CAISGTSGAHTQYF. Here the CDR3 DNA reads TGTGCCATCAGTGGGACTAGCGGGGCCCATACGCAGTATTTT.

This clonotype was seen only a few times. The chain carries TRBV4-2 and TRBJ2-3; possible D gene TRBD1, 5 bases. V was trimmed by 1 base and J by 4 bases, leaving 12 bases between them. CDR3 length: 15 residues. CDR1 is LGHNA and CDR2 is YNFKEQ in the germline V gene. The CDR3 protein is CASSQGQGESDTQYF. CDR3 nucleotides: TGTGCCAGCAGCCAAGGCCAGGGCGAATCAGATACGCAGTATTTT.

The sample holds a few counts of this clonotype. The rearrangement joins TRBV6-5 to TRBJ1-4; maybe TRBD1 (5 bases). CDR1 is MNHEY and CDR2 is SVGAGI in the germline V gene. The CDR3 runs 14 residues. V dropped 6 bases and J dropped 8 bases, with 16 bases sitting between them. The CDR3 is CASRRSWGLEKLFF. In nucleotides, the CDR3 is TGTGCCAGCAGGAGATCATGGGGCCTAGAAAAACTGTTTTTT.

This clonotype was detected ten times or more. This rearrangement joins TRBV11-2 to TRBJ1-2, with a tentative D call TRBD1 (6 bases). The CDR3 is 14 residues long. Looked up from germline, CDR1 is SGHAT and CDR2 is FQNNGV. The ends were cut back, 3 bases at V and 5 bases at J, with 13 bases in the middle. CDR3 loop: CASSFGQLEYGYTF. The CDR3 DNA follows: TGTGCCAGCAGCTTCGGACAGCTTGAGTATGGCTACACCTTC.

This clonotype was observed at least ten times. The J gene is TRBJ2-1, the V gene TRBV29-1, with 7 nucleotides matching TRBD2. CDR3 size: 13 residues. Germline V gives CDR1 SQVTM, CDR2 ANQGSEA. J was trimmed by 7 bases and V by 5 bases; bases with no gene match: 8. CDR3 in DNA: TGCAGCGTTTTGCAGCGGGGTGGGAATGAGCAGTTCTTC. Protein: CSVLQRGGNEQFF.

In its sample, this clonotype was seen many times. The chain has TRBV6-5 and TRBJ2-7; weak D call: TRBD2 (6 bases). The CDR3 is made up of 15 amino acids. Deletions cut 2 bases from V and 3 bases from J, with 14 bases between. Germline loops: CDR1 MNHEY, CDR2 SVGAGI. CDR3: CASSYREASSYEQYF. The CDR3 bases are TGTGCCAGCAGTTACAGGGAGGCCAGCAGCTACGAGCAGTACTTC.

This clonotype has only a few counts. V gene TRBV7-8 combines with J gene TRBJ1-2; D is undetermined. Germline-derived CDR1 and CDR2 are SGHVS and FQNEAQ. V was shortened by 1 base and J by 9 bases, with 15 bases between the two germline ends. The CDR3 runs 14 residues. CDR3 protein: CASSLDQAGISYTF. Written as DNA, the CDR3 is TGTGCCAGCAGCTTAGATCAAGCCGGTATTAGCTACACCTTC.

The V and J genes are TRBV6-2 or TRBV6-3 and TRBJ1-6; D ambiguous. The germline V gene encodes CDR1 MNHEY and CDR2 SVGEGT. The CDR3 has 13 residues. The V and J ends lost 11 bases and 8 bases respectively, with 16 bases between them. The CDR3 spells CAGSAQGDSPLHF. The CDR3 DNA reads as TGTGCCGGATCGGCCCAAGGAGATTCACCCCTCCACTTT.

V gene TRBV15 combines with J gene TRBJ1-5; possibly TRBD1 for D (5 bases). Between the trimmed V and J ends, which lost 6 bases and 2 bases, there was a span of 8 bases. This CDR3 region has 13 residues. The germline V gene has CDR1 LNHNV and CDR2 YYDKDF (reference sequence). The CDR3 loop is CATSAGRNQPQHF. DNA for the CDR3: TGTGCCACCAGTGCAGGGCGCAATCAGCCCCAGCATTTT.

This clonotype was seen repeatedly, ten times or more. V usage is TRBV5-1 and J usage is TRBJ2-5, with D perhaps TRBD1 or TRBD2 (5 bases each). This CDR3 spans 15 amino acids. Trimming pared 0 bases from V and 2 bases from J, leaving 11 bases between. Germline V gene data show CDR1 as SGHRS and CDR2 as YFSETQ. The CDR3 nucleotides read TGCGCCAGCAGCTTGGTCGGGACCCAGCAAGAGACCCAGTACTTC. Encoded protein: CASSLVGTQQETQYF.

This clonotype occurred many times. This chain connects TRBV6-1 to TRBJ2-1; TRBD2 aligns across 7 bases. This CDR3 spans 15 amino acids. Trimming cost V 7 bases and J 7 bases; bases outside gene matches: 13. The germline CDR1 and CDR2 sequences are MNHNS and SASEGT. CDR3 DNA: TGTGCCAGCATCAGCGGGACCTCCCGGGGAAATGAGCAGTTCTTC. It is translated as CASISGTSRGNEQFF.

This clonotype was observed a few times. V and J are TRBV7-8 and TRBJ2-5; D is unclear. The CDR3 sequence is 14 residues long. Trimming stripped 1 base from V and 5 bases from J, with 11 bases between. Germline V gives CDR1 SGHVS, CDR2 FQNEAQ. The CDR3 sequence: CASSLVSVGETQYF. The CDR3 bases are TGTGCCAGCAGCTTAGTGTCGGTGGGGGAGACCCAGTACTTC.

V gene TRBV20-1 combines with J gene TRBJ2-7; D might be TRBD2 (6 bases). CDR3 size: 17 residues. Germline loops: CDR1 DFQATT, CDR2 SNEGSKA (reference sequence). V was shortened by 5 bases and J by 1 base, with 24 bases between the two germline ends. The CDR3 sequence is CSALMGGAPRGSYEQYF. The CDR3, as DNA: TGCAGTGCTCTGATGGGGGGAGCACCTCGGGGGTCCTACGAGCAGTACTTC.

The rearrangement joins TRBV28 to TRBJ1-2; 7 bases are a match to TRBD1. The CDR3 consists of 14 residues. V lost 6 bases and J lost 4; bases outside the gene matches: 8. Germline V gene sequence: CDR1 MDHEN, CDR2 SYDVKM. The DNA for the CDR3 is TGTGCCAGCAGGCCCACAGGGGCTCCCTATGGCTACACCTTC. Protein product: CASRPTGAPYGYTF.

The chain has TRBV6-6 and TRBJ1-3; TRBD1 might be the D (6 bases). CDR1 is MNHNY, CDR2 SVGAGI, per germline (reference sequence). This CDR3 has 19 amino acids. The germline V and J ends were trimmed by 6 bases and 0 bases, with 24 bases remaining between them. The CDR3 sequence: CASRPQGRGVIFSGNTIYF. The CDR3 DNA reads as TGTGCCAGCAGACCTCAGGGGCGGGGGGTAATCTTCTCTGGAAACACCATATATTTT.

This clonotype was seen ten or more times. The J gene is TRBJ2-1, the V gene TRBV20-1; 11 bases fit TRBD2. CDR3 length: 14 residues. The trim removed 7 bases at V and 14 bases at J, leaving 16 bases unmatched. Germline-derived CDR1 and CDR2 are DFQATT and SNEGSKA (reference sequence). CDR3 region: CSVNNPGLAEREFF. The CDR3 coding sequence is TGCAGTGTTAATAACCCGGGACTAGCGGAAAGGGAGTTCTTC.